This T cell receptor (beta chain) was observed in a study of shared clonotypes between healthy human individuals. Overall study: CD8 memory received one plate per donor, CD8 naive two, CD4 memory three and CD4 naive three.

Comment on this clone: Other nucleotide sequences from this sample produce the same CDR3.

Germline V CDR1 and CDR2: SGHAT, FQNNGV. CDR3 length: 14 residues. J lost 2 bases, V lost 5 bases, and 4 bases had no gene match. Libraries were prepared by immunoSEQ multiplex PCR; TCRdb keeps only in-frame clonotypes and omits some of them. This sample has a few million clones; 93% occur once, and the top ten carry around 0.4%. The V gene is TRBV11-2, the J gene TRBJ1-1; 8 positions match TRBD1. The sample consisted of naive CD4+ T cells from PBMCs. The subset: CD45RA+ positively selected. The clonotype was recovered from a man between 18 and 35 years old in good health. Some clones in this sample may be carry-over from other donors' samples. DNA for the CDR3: TGTGCCAGCAGCCCCGGACAGGGAAACACTGAAGCTTTCTTT. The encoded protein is CASSPGQGNTEAFF.